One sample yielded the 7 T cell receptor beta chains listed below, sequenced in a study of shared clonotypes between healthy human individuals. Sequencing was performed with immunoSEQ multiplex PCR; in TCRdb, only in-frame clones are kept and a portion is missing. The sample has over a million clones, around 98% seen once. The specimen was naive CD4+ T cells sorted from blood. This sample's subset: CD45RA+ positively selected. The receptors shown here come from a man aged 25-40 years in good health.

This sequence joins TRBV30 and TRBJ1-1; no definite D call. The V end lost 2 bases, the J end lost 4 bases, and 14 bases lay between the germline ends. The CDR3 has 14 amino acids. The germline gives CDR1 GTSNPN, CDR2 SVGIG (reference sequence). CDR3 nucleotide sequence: TGTGCCTGGAGTCACCGGCCGTTAGGCACTGAAGCTTTCTTT. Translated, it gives CAWSHRPLGTEAFF.

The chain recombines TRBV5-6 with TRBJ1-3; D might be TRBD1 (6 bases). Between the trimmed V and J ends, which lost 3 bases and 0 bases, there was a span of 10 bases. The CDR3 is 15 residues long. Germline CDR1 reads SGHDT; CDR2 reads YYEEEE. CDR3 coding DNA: TGTGCCAGCAGCTGGAGGGGGAGCTCTGGAAACACCATATATTTT. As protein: CASSWRGSSGNTIYF.

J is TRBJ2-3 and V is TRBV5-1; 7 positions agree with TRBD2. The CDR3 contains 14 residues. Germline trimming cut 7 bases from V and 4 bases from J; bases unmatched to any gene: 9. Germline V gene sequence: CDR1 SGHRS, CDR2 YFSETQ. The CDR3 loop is CASASGGRPDTQYF. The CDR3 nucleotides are TGCGCCAGCGCCTCGGGGGGAAGGCCAGATACGCAGTATTTT.

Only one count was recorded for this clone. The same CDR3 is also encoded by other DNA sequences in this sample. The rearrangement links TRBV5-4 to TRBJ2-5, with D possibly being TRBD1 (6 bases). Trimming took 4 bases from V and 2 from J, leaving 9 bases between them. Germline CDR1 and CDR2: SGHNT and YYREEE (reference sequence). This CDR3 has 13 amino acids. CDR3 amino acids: CASSAGQQETQYF. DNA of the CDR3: TGTGCCAGCAGCGCAGGACAGCAAGAGACCCAGTACTTC. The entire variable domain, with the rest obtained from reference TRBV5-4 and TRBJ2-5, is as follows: ETGVTQSPTHLIKTRGQQVTLRCSSQSGHNTVSWYQQALGQGPQFIFQYYREEENGRGNFPPRFSGLQFPNYSSELNVNALELDDSALYLCASSAGQQETQYFGPGTRLLVL.

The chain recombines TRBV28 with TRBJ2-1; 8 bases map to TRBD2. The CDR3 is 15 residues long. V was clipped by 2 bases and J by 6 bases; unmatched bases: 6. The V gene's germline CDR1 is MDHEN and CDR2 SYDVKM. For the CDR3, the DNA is TGTGCCAGCAGTTTACCGACTAGCGCGCTCAATGAGCAGTTCTTC. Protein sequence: CASSLPTSALNEQFF. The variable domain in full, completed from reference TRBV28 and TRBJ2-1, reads DVKVTQSSRYLVKRTGEKVFLECVQDMDHENMFWYRQDPGLGLRLIYFSYDVKMKEKGDIPEGYSVSREKKERFSLILESASTNQTSMYLCASSLPTSALNEQFFGPGTRLTVL.

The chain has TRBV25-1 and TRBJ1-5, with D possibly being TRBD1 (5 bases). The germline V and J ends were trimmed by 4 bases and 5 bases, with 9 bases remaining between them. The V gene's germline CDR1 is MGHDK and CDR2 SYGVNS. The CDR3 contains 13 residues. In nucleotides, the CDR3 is TGTGCCAGCAGTGTTGTGGGGGATCAGCCCCAGCATTTT. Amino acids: CASSVVGDQPQHF.

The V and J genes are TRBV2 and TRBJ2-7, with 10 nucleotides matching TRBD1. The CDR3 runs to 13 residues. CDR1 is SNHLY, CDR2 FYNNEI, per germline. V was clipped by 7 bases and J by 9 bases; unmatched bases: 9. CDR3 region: CASTFGTGDAQYF. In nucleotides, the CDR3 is TGTGCCAGCACCTTCGGGACAGGGGACGCGCAGTACTTC. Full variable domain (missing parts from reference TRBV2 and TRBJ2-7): EPEVTQTPSHQVTQMGQEVILRCVPISNHLYFYWYRQILGQKVEFLVSFYNNEISEKSEIFDDQFSVERPDGSNFTLKIRSTKLEDSAMYFCASTFGTGDAQYFGPGTRLTVT.